Below, one T cell receptor beta chain is given with its context. The same CDR3 is also encoded by other DNA sequences in this sample. The repertoire was sequenced with immunoSEQ multiplex PCR; TCRdb's copy has only in-frame clones and lacks some. In the table there are 120,000 to 150,000 clones, 88% of which are singletons. These data are taken from a study of control samples from healthy donors and cancer patients. CDR1 and CDR2 from the germline V gene are SGDLS and YYNGEE. Trimming stripped 0 bases from V and 2 bases from J, with 5 bases between. This CDR3 contains 14 residues. The chain couples TRBV9 to TRBJ2-2; no firm D call. The sequence was collected from a woman aged 25-40 years in good health. Sequencing used blood. The CDR3 sequence: CASSVGLNTGELFF. For the CDR3, the DNA is TGTGCCAGCAGCGTAGGGTTAAACACCGGGGAGCTGTTTTTT.